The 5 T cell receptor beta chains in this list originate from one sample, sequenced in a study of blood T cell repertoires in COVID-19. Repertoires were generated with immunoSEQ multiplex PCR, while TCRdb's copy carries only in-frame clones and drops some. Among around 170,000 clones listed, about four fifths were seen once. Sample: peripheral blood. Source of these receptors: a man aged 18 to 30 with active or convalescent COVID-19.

The CDR3 nucleotides read TGTGCCATCAGACAGGGGGTCTATAATTCACCCCTCCACTTT. Encoded protein: CAIRQGVYNSPLHF. This chain joins TRBV6-5 and TRBJ1-6; 9 bases map to TRBD1. The CDR3 extends over 14 amino acids. The germline V gene encodes CDR1 MNHEY and CDR2 SVGAGI. V lost 10 bases, J lost 3 bases, and 4 bases stayed unmatched.

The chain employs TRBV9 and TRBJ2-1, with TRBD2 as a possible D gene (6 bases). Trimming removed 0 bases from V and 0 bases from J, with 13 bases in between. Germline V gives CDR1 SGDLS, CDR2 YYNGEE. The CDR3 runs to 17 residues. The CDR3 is CASSVGTTLSSYNEQFF. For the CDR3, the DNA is TGTGCCAGCAGCGTAGGGACTACCCTCAGCTCCTACAATGAGCAGTTCTTC.

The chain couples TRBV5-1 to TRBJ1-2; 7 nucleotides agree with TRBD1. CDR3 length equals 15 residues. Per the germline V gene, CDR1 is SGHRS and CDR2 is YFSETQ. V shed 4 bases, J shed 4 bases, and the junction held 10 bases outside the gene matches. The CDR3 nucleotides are TGCGCCAGCAGCCACAGGGACAGTTTCGGCTATGGCTACACCTTC. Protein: CASSHRDSFGYGYTF.

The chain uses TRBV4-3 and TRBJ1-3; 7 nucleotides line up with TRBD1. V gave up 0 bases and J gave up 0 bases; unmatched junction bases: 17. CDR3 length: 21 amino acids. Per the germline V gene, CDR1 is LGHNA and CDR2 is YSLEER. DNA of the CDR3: TGCGCCAGCAGCCAAGATTTTGCGCCCAGGGGGACTTTAAACTCTGGAAACACCATATATTTT. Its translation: CASSQDFAPRGTLNSGNTIYF.

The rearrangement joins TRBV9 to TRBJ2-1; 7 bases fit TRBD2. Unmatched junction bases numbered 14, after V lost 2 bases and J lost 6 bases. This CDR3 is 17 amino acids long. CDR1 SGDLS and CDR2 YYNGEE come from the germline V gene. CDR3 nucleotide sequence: TGTGCCAGCAGCGTTTCCCCGACTAGCTGGGGGGGCAATGAGCAGTTCTTC. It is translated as CASSVSPTSWGGNEQFF.